Here is one T cell receptor beta chain with its context. Its antigen is still unknown. One base away there is no much larger clone; base qualities are not given. The data originate from a study of blood T cells in healthy people across ages (dated by TCRdb to between 2014 and 2017). Looking at the study overall: In model experiments, roughly one uniquely barcoded TCR beta cDNA molecule per two T cells was captured by template switching. Four age groups were formed from the donors: young (average approximately 15 years), middle-aged (just under 40), aged (about 62) and long-lived (82). Two additional independent replicas of 1 million unique cDNA reads from the same blood draw were analyzed for two donors (one aged 18 to 29 and one aged 80 or older). Age-related changes in TCR beta repertoire diversity were measured in the study by deep sequencing normalized with unique cDNA molecular identifiers. To avoid experimental bias, donors of different ages were randomly spread across the sequencing lanes.

The CDR3 spans 13 residues, from the cysteine through the phenylalanine. Only the CDR3 DNA is retained, 39 bases long and in frame from the first base. Sequences SNHLY (CDR1) and FYNNEI (CDR2) are obtained from the germline V gene. V lost 1 base and J lost 5 bases; the stretch between them is 8 bases long. Receptor amplification or capture employed 5' RACE. Sequencing used an Illumina HiSeq 2500. A second PCR of roughly 6 to 12 cycles was performed with a sample-barcoded 5' primer and a J-beta primer mix. Each TCR beta cDNA molecule received a unique molecular identifier from a template-switch 5' adaptor carrying 12 random nucleotides. Each sample yielded at least 2.5 million CDR3-containing paired-end reads. First-strand cDNA synthesis was performed from all RNA using the Mint cDNA synthesis kit, with priming by a TRBC-specific oligonucleotide. After uracil-DNA glycosylase treatment, a first 18-cycle PCR used universal primers M1SS and BC2_uni_R on all cDNA. In the original analysis: Normalization of each sample was performed by random selection of 1 million high-quality reads, each carrying a distinct molecular identifier. Instead of being binned into consensus sequences, reads with shared molecular identifiers were discarded. MiTCR, with a Q25 quality threshold and the strictest error-elimination algorithm, was used for CDR3 identification, clonotype clustering and error correction. A nonparametric unseen species model with Euler transformation was used to estimate a lower bound on total TCR beta diversity. TCRdb passed the public sequencing reads through fastp at Q25 and MiXCR, retaining productive beta sequences. Rows matching on CDR3 protein sequence are summarized as one entry with the most common DNA and genes. The V and J calls shown here were made by TCRdb, not taken from the authors' results. This sample lists about 1,400,000 distinct CDR3 sequences; roughly 40% were detected once. Together, the top ten hold approximately 7.9% of the sample.

The research as a whole found: Compared with the aged group, the long-lived group had more naive CD4+ T cells, fewer expanded clones and increased TCR diversity, suggesting age selection. Observed TCR beta diversity correlated strongly with the percentage of naive T cells measured by flow cytometry. Observed TCR beta diversity per million T cells fell roughly linearly with age, and a significant reduction was already apparent by age approximately 40. Because the CMV infection status of the donors was unknown, age-related changes in expanded clonotypes may potentially have been confounded. Because profiling used bulk unsorted PBMCs, naive and antigen-experienced compartments could not be compared conclusively. Estimates of total diversity based on one million sequenced T cells were considered lower bounds and underestimates.

Systemically healthy Caucasian individuals from Russia, some 36 in total and aged roughly 6 to 100 years, were included as donors. Around 9.7 milliliters of peripheral blood were collected from each donor into EDTA-treated Vacutainer tubes. Ficoll-Paque density-gradient centrifugation was used to isolate PBMCs, with at least 7 million obtained per sample. Total RNA was extracted from PBMCs with Trizol reagent, with at least 6 micrograms obtained per sample. For every donor, flow cytometry on a PBMC aliquot measured the percentage of naive CD45RAhigh/CD27high T cells. The receptor's source is a woman aged 18-35 years in good health. What was sequenced was blood. This chain is built from TRBV2 and TRBJ2-5; no D segment can be confidently identified. The CDR3 region has the sequence CASSEDMSETQYF. The sequenced DNA: TGTGCCAGCAGTGAAGACATGTCGGAGACCCAGTACTTC. Reference TRBV2 and TRBJ2-5 proteins supply the regions before and after the CDR3; the full variable domain is: EPEVTQTPSHQVTQMGQEVILRCVPISNHLYFYWYRQILGQKVEFLVSFYNNEISEKSEIFDDQFSVERPDGSNFTLKIRSTKLEDSAMYFCASSEDMSETQYFGPGTRLLVL.